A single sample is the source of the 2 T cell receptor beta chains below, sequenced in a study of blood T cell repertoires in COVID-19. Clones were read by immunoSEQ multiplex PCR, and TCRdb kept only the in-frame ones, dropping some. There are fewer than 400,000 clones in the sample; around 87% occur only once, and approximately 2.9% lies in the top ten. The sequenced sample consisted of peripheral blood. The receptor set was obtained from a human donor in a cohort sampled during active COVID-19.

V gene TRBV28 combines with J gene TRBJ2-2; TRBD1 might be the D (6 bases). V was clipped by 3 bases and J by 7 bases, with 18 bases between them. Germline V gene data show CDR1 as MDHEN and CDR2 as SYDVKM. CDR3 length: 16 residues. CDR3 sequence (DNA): TGTGCCAGCAGTTTCGGCGCTGCAGGGGTGAACGGGGAGCTGTTTTTT. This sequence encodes CASSFGAAGVNGELFF.

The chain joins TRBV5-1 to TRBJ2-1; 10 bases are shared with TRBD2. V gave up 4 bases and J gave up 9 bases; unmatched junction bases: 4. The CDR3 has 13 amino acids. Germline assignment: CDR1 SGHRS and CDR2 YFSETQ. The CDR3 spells CASSPGLAREQFF. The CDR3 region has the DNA TGCGCCAGCAGCCCGGGACTAGCGCGTGAGCAGTTCTTC.